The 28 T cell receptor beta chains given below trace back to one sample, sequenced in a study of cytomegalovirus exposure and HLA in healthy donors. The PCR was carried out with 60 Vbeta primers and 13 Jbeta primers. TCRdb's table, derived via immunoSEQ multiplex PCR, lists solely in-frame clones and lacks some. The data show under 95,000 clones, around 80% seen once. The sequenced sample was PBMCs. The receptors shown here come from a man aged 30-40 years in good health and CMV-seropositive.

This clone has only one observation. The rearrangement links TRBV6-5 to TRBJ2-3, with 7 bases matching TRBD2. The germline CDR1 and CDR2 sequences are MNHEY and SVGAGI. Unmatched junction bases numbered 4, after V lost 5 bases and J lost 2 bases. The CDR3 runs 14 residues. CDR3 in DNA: TGTGCCAGCAGTCCCGGGACTATCACAGATACGCAGTATTTT. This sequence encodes CASSPGTITDTQYF.

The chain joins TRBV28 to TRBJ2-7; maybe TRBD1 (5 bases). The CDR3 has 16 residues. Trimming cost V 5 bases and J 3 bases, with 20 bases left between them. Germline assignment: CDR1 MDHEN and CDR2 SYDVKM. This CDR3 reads CASSGAETATFYEQYF. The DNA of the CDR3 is TGTGCCAGCAGTGGGGCGGAGACAGCGACTTTCTACGAGCAGTACTTC.

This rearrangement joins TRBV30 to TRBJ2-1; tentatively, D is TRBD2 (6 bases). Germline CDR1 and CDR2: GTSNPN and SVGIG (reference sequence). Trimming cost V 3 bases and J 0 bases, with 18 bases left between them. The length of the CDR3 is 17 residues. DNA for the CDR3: TGTGCCTGGAGACCCCGCAGCGGGCCAAGCTCCTACAATGAGCAGTTCTTC. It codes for CAWRPRSGPSSYNEQFF.

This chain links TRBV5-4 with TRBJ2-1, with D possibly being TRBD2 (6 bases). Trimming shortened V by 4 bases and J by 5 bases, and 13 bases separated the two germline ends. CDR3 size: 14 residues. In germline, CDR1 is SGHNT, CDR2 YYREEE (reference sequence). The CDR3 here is CASSPMGLHNEQFF. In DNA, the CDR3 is TGTGCCAGCAGCCCGATGGGACTTCACAATGAGCAGTTCTTC.

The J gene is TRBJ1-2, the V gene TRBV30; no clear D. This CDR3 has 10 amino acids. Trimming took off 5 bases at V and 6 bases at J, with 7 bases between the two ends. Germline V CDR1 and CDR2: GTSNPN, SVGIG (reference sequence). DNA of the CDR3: TGTGCCTGGGGGCAACATGGCTACACCTTC. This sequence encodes CAWGQHGYTF.

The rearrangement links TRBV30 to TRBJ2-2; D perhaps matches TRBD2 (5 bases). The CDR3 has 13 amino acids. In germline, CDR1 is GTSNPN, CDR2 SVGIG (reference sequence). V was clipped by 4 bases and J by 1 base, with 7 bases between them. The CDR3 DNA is TGTGCCTGGACGGGATTGAACACCGGGGAGCTGTTTTTT. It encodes CAWTGLNTGELFF.

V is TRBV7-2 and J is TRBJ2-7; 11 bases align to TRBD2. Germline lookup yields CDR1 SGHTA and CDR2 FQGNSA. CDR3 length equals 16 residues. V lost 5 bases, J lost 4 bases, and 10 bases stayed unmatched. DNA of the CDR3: TGTGCCAGCAGCATTTCGGGACTAGCGGCCGAATACGAGCAGTACTTC. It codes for CASSISGLAAEYEQYF.

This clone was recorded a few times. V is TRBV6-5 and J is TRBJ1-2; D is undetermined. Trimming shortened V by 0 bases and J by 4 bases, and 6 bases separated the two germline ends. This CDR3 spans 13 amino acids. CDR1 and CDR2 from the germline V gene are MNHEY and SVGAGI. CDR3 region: CASSYSRSYGYTF. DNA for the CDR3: TGTGCCAGCAGTTACTCACGGAGCTATGGCTACACCTTC.

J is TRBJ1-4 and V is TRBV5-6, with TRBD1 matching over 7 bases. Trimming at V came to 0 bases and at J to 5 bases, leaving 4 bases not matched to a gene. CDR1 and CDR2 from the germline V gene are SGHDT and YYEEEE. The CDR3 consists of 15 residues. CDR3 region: CASSLVTGINEKLFF. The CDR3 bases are TGTGCCAGCAGCTTGGTGACAGGGATCAATGAAAAACTGTTTTTT.

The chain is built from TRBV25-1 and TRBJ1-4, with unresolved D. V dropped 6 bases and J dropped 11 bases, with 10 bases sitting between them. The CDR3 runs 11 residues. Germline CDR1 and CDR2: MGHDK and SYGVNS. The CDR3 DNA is TGTGCCAGCAGAGACAACACTAAACTGTTTTTT. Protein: CASRDNTKLFF. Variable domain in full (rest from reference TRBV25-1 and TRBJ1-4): EADIYQTPRYLVIGTGKKITLECSQTMGHDKMYWYQQDPGMELHLIHYSYGVNSTEKGDLSSESTVSRIRTEHFPLTLESARPSHTSQYLCASRDNTKLFFGSGTQLSVL.

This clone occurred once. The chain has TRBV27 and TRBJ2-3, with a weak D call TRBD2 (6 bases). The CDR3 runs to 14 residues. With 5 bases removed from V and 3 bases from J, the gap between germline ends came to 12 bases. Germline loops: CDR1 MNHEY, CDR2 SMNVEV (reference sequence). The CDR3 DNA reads TGTGCCAGCAGTGGAGGGCCGTCAACAGATACGCAGTATTTT. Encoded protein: CASSGGPSTDTQYF.

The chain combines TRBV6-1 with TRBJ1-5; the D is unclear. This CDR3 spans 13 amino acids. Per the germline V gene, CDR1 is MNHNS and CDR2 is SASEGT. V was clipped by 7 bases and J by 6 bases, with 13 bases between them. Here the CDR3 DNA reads TGTGCCAGCAACGGCCGGCGCGGTCAGCCCCAGCATTTT. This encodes CASNGRRGQPQHF.

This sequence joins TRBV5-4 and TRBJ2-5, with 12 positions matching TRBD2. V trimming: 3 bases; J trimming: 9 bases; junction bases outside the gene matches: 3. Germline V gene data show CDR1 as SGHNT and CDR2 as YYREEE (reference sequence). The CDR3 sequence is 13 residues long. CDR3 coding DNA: TGTGCCAGCAGCTCTAGCGGGGGGGCGGCCCAGTACTTC. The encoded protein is CASSSSGGAAQYF.

The CDR3 sequence: CASSLDPSSNQPQHF. The CDR3 DNA follows: TGCGCCAGCAGCTTGGATCCGAGTAGCAATCAGCCCCAGCATTTT. V and J are TRBV5-1 and TRBJ1-5; the D is unclear. The V gene lost 0 bases and the J gene lost 0 bases, with 7 bases spanning the gap. The CDR3 contains 15 residues. Germline V gene sequence: CDR1 SGHRS, CDR2 YFSETQ.

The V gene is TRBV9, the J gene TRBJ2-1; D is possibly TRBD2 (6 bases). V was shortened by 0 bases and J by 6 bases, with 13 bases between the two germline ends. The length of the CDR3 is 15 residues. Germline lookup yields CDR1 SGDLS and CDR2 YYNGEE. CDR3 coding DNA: TGTGCCAGCAGCGTAGTCTCCGGAGGGCTCAATGAGCAGTTCTTC. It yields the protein CASSVVSGGLNEQFF.

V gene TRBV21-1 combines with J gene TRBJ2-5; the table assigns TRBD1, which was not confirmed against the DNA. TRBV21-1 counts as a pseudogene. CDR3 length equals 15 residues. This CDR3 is CASSKGKTAQETQYF. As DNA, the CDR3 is TGTGCCAGCAGCAAAGGAAAAACAGCTCAAGAGACCCAGTACTTC.

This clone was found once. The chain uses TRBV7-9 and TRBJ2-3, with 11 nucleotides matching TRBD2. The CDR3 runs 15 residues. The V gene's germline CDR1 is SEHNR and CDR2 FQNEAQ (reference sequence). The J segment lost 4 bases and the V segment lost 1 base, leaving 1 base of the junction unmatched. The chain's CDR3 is CASSLGSGGADTQYF. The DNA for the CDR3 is TGTGCCAGCAGCTTAGGTAGCGGGGGGGCAGATACGCAGTATTTT.

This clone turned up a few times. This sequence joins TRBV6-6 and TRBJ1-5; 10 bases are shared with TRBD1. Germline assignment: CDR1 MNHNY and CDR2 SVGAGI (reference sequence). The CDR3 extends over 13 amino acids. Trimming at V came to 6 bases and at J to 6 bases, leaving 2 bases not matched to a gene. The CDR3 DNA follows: TGTGCCAGCAGGGGACAGGGGACTCAGCCCCAGCATTTT. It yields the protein CASRGQGTQPQHF.

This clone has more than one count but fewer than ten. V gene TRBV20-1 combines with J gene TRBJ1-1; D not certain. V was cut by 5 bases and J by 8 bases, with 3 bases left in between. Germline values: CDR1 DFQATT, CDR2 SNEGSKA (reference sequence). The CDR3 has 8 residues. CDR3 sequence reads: CSASEAFF. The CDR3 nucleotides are TGCAGTGCTTCAGAAGCTTTCTTT.

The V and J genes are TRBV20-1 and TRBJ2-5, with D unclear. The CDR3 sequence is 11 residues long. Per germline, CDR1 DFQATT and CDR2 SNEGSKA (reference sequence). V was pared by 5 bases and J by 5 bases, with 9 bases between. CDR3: CSALSGETQYF. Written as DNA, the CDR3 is TGCAGTGCTTTATCCGGGGAGACCCAGTACTTC.

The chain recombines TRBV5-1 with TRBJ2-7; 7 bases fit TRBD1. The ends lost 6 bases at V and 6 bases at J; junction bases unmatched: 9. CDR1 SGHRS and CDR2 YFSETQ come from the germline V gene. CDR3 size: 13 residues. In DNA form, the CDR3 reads TGCGCCAGCAAGATCGGGACAGCCGGCGAGCAGTACTTC. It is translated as CASKIGTAGEQYF.

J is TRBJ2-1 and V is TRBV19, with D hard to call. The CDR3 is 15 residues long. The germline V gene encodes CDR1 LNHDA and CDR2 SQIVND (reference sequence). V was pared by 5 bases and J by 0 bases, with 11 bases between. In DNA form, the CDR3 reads TGTGCCAGTAGTCAATCCGTTAGCTCCTACAATGAGCAGTTCTTC. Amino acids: CASSQSVSSYNEQFF.

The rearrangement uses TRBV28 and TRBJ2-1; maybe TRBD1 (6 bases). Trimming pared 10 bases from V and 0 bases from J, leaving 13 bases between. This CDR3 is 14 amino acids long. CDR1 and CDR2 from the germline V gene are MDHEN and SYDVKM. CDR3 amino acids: CATCTGYSYNEQFF. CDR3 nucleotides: TGTGCCACCTGTACAGGGTACTCCTACAATGAGCAGTTCTTC.

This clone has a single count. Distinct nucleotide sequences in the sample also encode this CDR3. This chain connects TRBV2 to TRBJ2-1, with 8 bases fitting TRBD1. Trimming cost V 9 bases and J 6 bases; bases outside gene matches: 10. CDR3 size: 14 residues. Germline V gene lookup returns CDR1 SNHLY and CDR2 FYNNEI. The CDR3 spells CARARQGRPNEQFF. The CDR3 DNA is TGTGCCAGAGCTAGACAGGGGAGGCCCAATGAGCAGTTCTTC.

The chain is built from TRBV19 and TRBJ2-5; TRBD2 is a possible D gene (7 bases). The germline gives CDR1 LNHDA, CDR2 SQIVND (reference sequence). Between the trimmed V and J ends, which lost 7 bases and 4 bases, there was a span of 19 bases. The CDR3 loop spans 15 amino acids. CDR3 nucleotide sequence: TGTGCCAGTACCCCCGGGCGGGGGCGAGGAGAGACCCAGTACTTC. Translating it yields CASTPGRGRGETQYF.

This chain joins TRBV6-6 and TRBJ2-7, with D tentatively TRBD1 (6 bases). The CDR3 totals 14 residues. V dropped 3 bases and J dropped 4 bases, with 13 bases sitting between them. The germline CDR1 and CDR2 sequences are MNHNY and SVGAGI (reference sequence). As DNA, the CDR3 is TGTGCCAGCAGTTATGCGGACAGACCTTACGAGCAGTACTTC. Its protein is CASSYADRPYEQYF.

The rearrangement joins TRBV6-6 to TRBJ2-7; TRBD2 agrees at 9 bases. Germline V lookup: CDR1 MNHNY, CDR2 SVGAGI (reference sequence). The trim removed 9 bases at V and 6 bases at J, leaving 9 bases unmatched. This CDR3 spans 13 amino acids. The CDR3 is CASEAGGPVEQYF. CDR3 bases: TGTGCCAGTGAGGCGGGAGGGCCGGTCGAGCAGTACTTC.

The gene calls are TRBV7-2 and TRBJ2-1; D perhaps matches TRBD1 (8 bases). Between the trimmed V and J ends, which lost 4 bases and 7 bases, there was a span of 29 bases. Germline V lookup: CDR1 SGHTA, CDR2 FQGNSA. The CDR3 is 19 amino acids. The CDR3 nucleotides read TGTGCCAGCAGCTGGGACAGGCCGCTAGCGGCCAAGAAAGAGAATGAGCAGTTCTTC. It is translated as CASSWDRPLAAKKENEQFF.